Below are 10 T cell receptor beta chains sequenced from a single sample in a study of T-cell memory formation after mild COVID-19. TCRdb reprocessed the 5' RACE reads with MiXCR, giving one entry per CDR3 protein. This sample has about 350,000 distinct CDR3 sequences, with about an eighth found just once. Sequencing used PBMCs or a T cell subset sorted from them (not recorded which). The receptor source for this set is a man younger than 30 who had mild COVID-19 (a few samples of this study predate the infection). Cell type and time point are not known.

This clonotype was recorded a few times. The genes are TRBV20-1 and TRBJ2-7; the D is unclear. Germline CDR1 and CDR2: DFQATT and SNEGSKA (reference sequence). Trimming removed 5 bases from V and 4 bases from J, with 21 bases in between. The CDR3 has 15 residues. The CDR3 bases are TGCAGTGCTCGTCCCTTGGCAGCCTTGAATTACGAGCAGTACTTC. It codes for CSARPLAALNYEQYF.

V and J are TRBV10-3 and TRBJ2-2; 7 positions agree with TRBD2. Germline CDR1 ENHRY, CDR2 SYGVKD. V lost 8 bases to trimming and J lost 1 base; unmatched junction nucleotides: 4. The CDR3 covers 14 residues. The CDR3 sequence is CAIGEGMNTGELFF. The CDR3, as DNA: TGTGCCATCGGGGAGGGGATGAACACCGGGGAGCTGTTTTTT.

A few counts support this clonotype. This rearrangement joins TRBV20-1 to TRBJ2-3; D may correspond to TRBD1 or TRBD2 (5 bases each). Germline CDR1 reads DFQATT; CDR2 reads SNEGSKA (reference sequence). V dropped 5 bases and J dropped 10 bases, with 19 bases sitting between them. The CDR3 runs 13 residues. The CDR3 region has the DNA TGCAGTGCTGTCCCCGACTCCGGGGCGGCGCAGTATTTT. This codes for CSAVPDSGAAQYF.

This clonotype was observed a few times. As DNA, the CDR3 is TGCAGTGCTAGCGTAGCGGGTCTAACCTACGAGCAGTACTTC. This sequence encodes CSASVAGLTYEQYF. J is TRBJ2-7 and V is TRBV20-1, with 7 bases matching TRBD2. The CDR3 runs 14 residues. V lost 3 bases to trimming and J lost 2 bases; unmatched junction nucleotides: 7. Germline V lookup: CDR1 DFQATT, CDR2 SNEGSKA (reference sequence).

The rearrangement links TRBV6-2 or TRBV6-3 to TRBJ1-6; D perhaps matches TRBD1 (5 bases). V was shortened by 7 bases and J by 10 bases, with 17 bases between the two germline ends. The CDR3 spans 14 residues. Germline loops: CDR1 MNHEY, CDR2 SVGEGT. CDR3 residues: CASTNLGGGSPLHF. The CDR3 bases are TGTGCCAGCACCAACTTGGGTGGGGGATCACCCCTCCACTTT.

The chain joins TRBV6-6 to TRBJ1-2; D uncertain. The CDR3 is 11 amino acids. Germline V gene data show CDR1 as MNHNY and CDR2 as SVGAGI (reference sequence). V dropped 7 bases and J dropped 5 bases, with 8 bases sitting between them. The CDR3 bases are TGTGCCAGCACTGGGCTATATGGCTACACCTTC. Translation: CASTGLYGYTF.

This clonotype was detected a few times. The chain combines TRBV7-2 with TRBJ2-2, with D unclear. The CDR3 extends over 15 amino acids. Per germline, CDR1 SGHTA and CDR2 FQGNSA. Trimming stripped 3 bases from V and 2 bases from J, with 10 bases between. This chain's CDR3 is CASSLNGLNTGELFF. The CDR3 DNA is TGTGCCAGCAGCTTGAACGGGCTTAACACCGGGGAGCTGTTTTTT.

In this sample, this clonotype turned up once. The chain has TRBV6-6 and TRBJ1-2; 11 nucleotides align to TRBD1. The trim removed 5 bases at V and 6 bases at J, leaving 14 bases unmatched. The CDR3 runs to 17 residues. Germline CDR1 is MNHNY and CDR2 is SVGAGI (reference sequence). CDR3 region: CASSEGLTGTGGDGYTF. DNA of the CDR3: TGTGCCAGCAGTGAGGGGCTCACCGGGACAGGGGGTGATGGCTACACCTTC.

This chain links TRBV7-9 with TRBJ2-1; TRBD1 might be the D (7 bases). V lost 4 bases to trimming and J lost 6 bases, with 16 bases between them. Germline V CDR1 and CDR2: SEHNR, FQNEAQ (reference sequence). CDR3 length equals 15 residues. Here the CDR3 reads CASSSYRGGRNEQFF. The CDR3, as DNA: TGTGCCAGCAGCTCCTACAGGGGAGGCCGCAATGAGCAGTTCTTC.

This rearrangement joins TRBV12-3 or TRBV12-4 to TRBJ2-3, with TRBD2 matching 8 bases. The CDR3 consists of 15 residues. With V trimmed by 7 bases and J by 2 bases, 8 bases remained unmatched. Written as DNA, the CDR3 is TGTGCCAGCACCCGAGCGGGAGAACCCACAGATACGCAGTATTTT. Translated: CASTRAGEPTDTQYF.